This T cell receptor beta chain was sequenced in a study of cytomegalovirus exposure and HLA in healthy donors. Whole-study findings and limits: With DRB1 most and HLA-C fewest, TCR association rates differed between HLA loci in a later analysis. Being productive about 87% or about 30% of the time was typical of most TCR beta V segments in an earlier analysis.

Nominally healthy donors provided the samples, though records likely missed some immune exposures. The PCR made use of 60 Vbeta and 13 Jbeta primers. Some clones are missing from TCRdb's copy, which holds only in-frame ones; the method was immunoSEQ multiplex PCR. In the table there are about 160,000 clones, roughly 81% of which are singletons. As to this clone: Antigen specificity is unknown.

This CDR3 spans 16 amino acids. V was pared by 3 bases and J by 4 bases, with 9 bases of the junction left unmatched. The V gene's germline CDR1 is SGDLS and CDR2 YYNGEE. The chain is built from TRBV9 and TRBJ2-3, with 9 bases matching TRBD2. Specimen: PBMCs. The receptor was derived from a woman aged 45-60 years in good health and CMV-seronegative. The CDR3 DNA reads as TGTGCCAGCAGCGCCCTTAGCGGGAGAGGGGCAGATACGCAGTATTTT. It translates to CASSALSGRGADTQYF.